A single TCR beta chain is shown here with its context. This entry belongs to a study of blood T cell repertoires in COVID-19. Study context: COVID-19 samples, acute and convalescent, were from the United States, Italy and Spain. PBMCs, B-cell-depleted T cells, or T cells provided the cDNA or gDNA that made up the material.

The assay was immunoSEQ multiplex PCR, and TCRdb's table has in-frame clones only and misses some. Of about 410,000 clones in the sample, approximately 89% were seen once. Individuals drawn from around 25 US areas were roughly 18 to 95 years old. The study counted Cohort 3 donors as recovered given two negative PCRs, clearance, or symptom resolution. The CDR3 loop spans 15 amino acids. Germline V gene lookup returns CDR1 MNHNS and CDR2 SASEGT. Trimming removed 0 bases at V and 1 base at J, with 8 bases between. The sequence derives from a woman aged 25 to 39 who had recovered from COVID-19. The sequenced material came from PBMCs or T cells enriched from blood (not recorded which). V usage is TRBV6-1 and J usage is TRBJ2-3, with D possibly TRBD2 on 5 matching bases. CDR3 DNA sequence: TGTGCCAGCAGTGAAGCGCGGGCCGGCACAGATACGCAGTATTTT. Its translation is CASSEARAGTDTQYF.